One sample yielded the 29 T cell receptor beta chains listed below, sequenced in a study of neurological immune-mediated disorders. Via MiXCR, TCRdb re-called the 5' RACE reads, giving one row per CDR3 protein. The sample shows around 70,000 distinct CDR3 sequences, roughly 5% of them seen only once. The sample taken for sequencing was PBMCs. These receptors all come from a man between 18 and 29 years old with multiple sclerosis.

Ten or more counts support this clonotype. The chain recombines TRBV29-1 with TRBJ2-3, with 11 bases identical to TRBD2. CDR3 length: 14 residues. J was trimmed by 0 bases and V by 4 bases; bases with no gene match: 0. In germline, CDR1 is SQVTM, CDR2 ANQGSEA. CDR3 in DNA: TGCAGCGTTGGACTAGCGGGAAGCACAGATACGCAGTATTTT. It codes for CSVGLAGSTDTQYF.

This clonotype was seen many times. The chain combines TRBV9 with TRBJ2-7, with 9 bases fitting TRBD1. The CDR3 totals 14 residues. V trimming: 4 bases; J trimming: 6 bases; junction bases outside the gene matches: 8. CDR1 SGDLS and CDR2 YYNGEE come from the germline V gene. Written as DNA, the CDR3 is TGTGCCAGCAGCTCAACGGGACAGGGTGGCGAGCAGTACTTC. This sequence encodes CASSSTGQGGEQYF.

This clonotype has a count of ten or more. The chain joins TRBV5-1 to TRBJ1-6; D ambiguous. V lost 0 bases to trimming and J lost 14 bases, with 12 bases between them. From germline, CDR1 is SGHRS and CDR2 YFSETQ. The CDR3 covers 13 residues. Here the CDR3 reads CASSLEAEVTLHF. CDR3 DNA sequence: TGCGCCAGCAGCTTGGAGGCAGAGGTCACCCTCCACTTT.

This clonotype was observed many times. The chain couples TRBV5-4 to TRBJ1-1, with D perhaps matching TRBD1 (5 bases). Germline V gene data show CDR1 as SGHNT and CDR2 as YYREEE (reference sequence). There are 14 residues in the CDR3. Trimming stripped 1 base from V and 7 bases from J, with 14 bases between. CDR3 loop: CASSLFRDVGEAFF. CDR3 coding DNA: TGTGCCAGCAGCTTGTTCAGGGATGTAGGTGAAGCTTTCTTT.

This clonotype has at least ten counts. The V and J genes are TRBV20-1 and TRBJ1-1; possible D gene TRBD1, 5 bases. CDR1 is DFQATT, CDR2 SNEGSKA, per germline (reference sequence). V lost 3 bases and J 1 base, leaving 12 bases between the germline ends. CDR3 length equals 14 residues. The chain's CDR3 is CSARLGGANTEAFF. In DNA form, the CDR3 reads TGCAGTGCTAGGCTAGGAGGGGCGAACACTGAAGCTTTCTTT.

This clonotype was counted at least ten times. The chain carries TRBV7-2 and TRBJ1-1, with D perhaps TRBD1 (6 bases). Germline V gene lookup returns CDR1 SGHTA and CDR2 FQGNSA. V dropped 3 bases and J dropped 1 base, with 6 bases sitting between them. This CDR3 has 13 amino acids. CDR3 region: CASSFRGNTEAFF. DNA of the CDR3: TGTGCCAGCAGCTTCAGGGGGAACACTGAAGCTTTCTTT.

This clonotype appeared many times. V gene TRBV20-1 combines with J gene TRBJ1-1; D gene unclear. V shed 4 bases and J shed 1 base, with 16 bases lying between them. From germline, CDR1 is DFQATT and CDR2 SNEGSKA (reference sequence). The CDR3 is made up of 15 amino acids. The CDR3 region has the DNA TGCAGTGCTACACGGACGCCGGGAGCGAACACTGAAGCTTTCTTT. This codes for CSATRTPGANTEAFF.

Worth noting for this clonotype: Possible read error: a much larger clone is one base away. The chain uses TRBV6-1 and TRBJ2-7, with D possibly TRBD1 on 6 matching bases. Germline values: CDR1 MNHNS, CDR2 SASEGT. This CDR3 spans 14 amino acids. CDR3 protein: CANSITGTFYEQYF. The CDR3 DNA follows: TGTGCCAACAGTATCACAGGGACGTTCTACGAGCAGTACTTC.

This clonotype appeared a few times. Compared with germline, one end of the junction differs, possibly owing to a read error. The CDR3 sequence: CASGRQGGLDQPQNF. As DNA, the CDR3 is TGTGCCAGCGGTCGACAGGGAGGGTTGGATCAGCCCCAGAATTTT. V and J are TRBV5-6 and TRBJ1-5; 7 positions match TRBD1. Germline CDR1 reads SGHDT; CDR2 reads YYEEEE. The CDR3 has 15 residues.

This clonotype was counted ten times or more. V is TRBV29-1 and J is TRBJ2-1; 10 bases map to TRBD1. This CDR3 has 16 residues. The germline V gene encodes CDR1 SQVTM and CDR2 ANQGSEA. The V gene end was trimmed by 6 bases and the J gene end by 5 bases; junction bases not matched to a gene: 13. The CDR3 protein is CSVQLFGTGDNNEQFF. The CDR3 region has the DNA TGCAGCGTCCAATTATTTGGGACAGGGGACAACAATGAGCAGTTCTTC.

This clonotype was detected ten times or more. This chain uses TRBV20-1 with TRBJ1-4, with TRBD1 identical over 8 bases. CDR1 and CDR2 from the germline V gene are DFQATT and SNEGSKA (reference sequence). V was clipped by 2 bases and J by 8 bases; unmatched bases: 10. The CDR3 runs 15 residues. The CDR3 DNA is TGCAGTGCTAGACCCCTGACAGGGGACGGGGAAAAACTGTTTTTT. Translation: CSARPLTGDGEKLFF.

Ten or more counts support this clonotype. The chain joins TRBV7-9 to TRBJ1-1; D is uncertain. Germline-derived CDR1 and CDR2 are SEHNR and FQNEAQ (reference sequence). The CDR3 has 15 amino acids. V was cut by 5 bases and J by 2 bases, with 15 bases left in between. CDR3 sequence reads: CASSPPRGGNTEAFF. CDR3 DNA sequence: TGTGCCAGCAGCCCCCCCCGGGGTGGCAACACTGAAGCTTTCTTT.

This clonotype came up many times. The chain recombines TRBV7-2 with TRBJ2-7, with 8 bases aligning to TRBD1. Germline V gene sequence: CDR1 SGHTA, CDR2 FQGNSA. This CDR3 region has 13 residues. The junction had 3 bases not matched to a gene; V was cut back by 5 bases and J by 3 bases. In DNA form, the CDR3 reads TGTGCCAGCAGCGCTACAGGGGGCTACGAGCAGTACTTC. Translated: CASSATGGYEQYF.

This clonotype was counted at least ten times. The CDR3: CASSSTGSNSPLHF. The CDR3 DNA reads TGTGCCAGCAGTTCAACAGGGTCTAATTCACCCCTCCACTTT. The chain couples TRBV12-3 or TRBV12-4 to TRBJ1-6; TRBD1 is a possible D gene (6 bases). This CDR3 has 14 amino acids. V gave up 4 bases and J gave up 6 bases, with 10 bases separating them.

This clonotype showed up many times. The gene calls are TRBV5-5 and TRBJ1-2; weak D call: TRBD1 (6 bases). CDR1 and CDR2 from the germline V gene are SGHKS and YYEKEE (reference sequence). Trimming left V 4 bases short and J 7 bases short, with 20 bases between. The CDR3 covers 15 residues. The CDR3 DNA is TGTGCCAGCAGCGCGCTGGGGGCGGGGGCTGCTGGCTACACCTTC. It yields the protein CASSALGAGAAGYTF.

In its sample, this clonotype was seen many times. The chain is built from TRBV5-6 and TRBJ2-1, with a weak D call TRBD1 (6 bases). CDR3 length equals 15 residues. The germline V gene encodes CDR1 SGHDT and CDR2 YYEEEE. V lost 0 bases and J 4 bases, leaving 11 bases between the germline ends. Here the CDR3 reads CASSLAPDSYNEQFF. The CDR3 DNA reads TGTGCCAGCAGCTTGGCGCCGGACAGTTACAATGAGCAGTTCTTC.

This clonotype was seen repeatedly, ten times or more. This chain connects TRBV20-1 to TRBJ2-3; 7 bases match TRBD2. Germline CDR1 and CDR2: DFQATT and SNEGSKA (reference sequence). This CDR3 has 13 residues. The ends lost 2 bases at V and 5 bases at J; junction bases unmatched: 4. The CDR3 sequence: CSARRLAKDTQYF. CDR3 nucleotide sequence: TGCAGTGCTAGACGACTAGCAAAAGATACGCAGTATTTT.

This clonotype was picked up many times. The chain recombines TRBV7-3 with TRBJ1-4, with a weak D call TRBD1 (6 bases). V shed 2 bases and J shed 7 bases, with 14 bases lying between them. Germline values: CDR1 SGHTA, CDR2 FQGTGA. The CDR3 sequence is 15 residues long. CDR3 loop: CASSLGGGRGEKLFF. The DNA for the CDR3 is TGTGCCAGCAGCTTAGGGGGGGGCCGAGGTGAAAAACTGTTTTTT.

In its sample, this clonotype was seen many times. The chain couples TRBV10-3 to TRBJ1-2; 10 nucleotides line up with TRBD1. Germline CDR1 and CDR2: ENHRY and SYGVKD. The CDR3 consists of 14 residues. V shed 0 bases, J shed 5 bases, and the junction held 0 bases outside the gene matches. CDR3 protein: CAISESDRGYGYTF. CDR3 nucleotide sequence: TGTGCCATCAGTGAGTCGGACAGGGGGTATGGCTACACCTTC.

This clonotype was seen repeatedly, ten times or more. Its ends do not fully match the called genes, so a read error is possible. The chain recombines TRBV9 with TRBJ1-5, with a possible D match to TRBD1 (5 bases). This CDR3 is built from 13 residues. The germline gives CDR1 SGDLS, CDR2 YYNGEE. Written as DNA, the CDR3 is TGTGCCAGCGCCCAGGGAACAAATCAGCCCCAGAATTTT. This sequence encodes CASAQGTNQPQNF.

V is TRBV7-3 and J is TRBJ2-7; D might be TRBD1 or TRBD2, each matching 5 bases. The CDR3 length is 15 residues. CDR1 and CDR2 (germline): SGHTA, FQGTGA. V was shortened by 0 bases and J by 0 bases, with 9 bases between the two germline ends. CDR3 coding DNA: TGTGCCAGCAGCTTAACTTCAGGGAGCTCCTACGAGCAGTACTTC. Amino acids: CASSLTSGSSYEQYF. The entire variable domain, with the rest obtained from reference TRBV7-3 and TRBJ2-7, is as follows: GAGVSQTPSNKVTEKGKYVELRCDPISGHTALYWYRQSLGQGPEFLIYFQGTGAADDSGLPNDRFFAVRPEGSVSTLKIQRTERGDSAVYLCASSLTSGSSYEQYFGPGTRLTVT.

The chain joins TRBV7-8 to TRBJ2-1; possibly TRBD1 for D (6 bases). This CDR3 has 16 amino acids. Looked up from germline, CDR1 is SGHVS and CDR2 is FQNEAQ. Trimming cost V 5 bases and J 10 bases, with 24 bases left between them. CDR3 coding DNA: TGTGCCAGCAGCCCGGGCTCCGGGACAAACGCAGGGGAGCAGTTCTTC. Amino acid sequence: CASSPGSGTNAGEQFF.

This clonotype was seen repeatedly, ten times or more. V usage is TRBV5-1 and J usage is TRBJ2-3; D tentatively reads TRBD1 or TRBD2 (6 bases each). The V gene lost 4 bases and the J gene lost 5 bases, with 20 bases spanning the gap. This CDR3 has 16 amino acids. From germline, CDR1 is SGHRS and CDR2 YFSETQ. CDR3: CASSLTTGGGGDTQYF. Here the CDR3 DNA reads TGCGCCAGCAGCCTAACGACCGGAGGGGGAGGAGATACGCAGTATTTT.

This clonotype was detected many times. This chain joins TRBV27 and TRBJ2-1; 7 nucleotides align to TRBD1. J was trimmed by 6 bases and V by 6 bases; bases with no gene match: 5. CDR3 length equals 13 residues. The germline V gene encodes CDR1 MNHEY and CDR2 SMNVEV (reference sequence). The CDR3 nucleotides are TGTGCCAGCAGCACTAAGGGGGCCAATGAGCAGTTCTTC. It encodes CASSTKGANEQFF.

This clonotype was observed many times. The rearrangement links TRBV9 to TRBJ2-7; D assignment may be TRBD1 or TRBD2 (5 bases each). V dropped 1 base and J dropped 2 bases, with 13 bases sitting between them. Germline values: CDR1 SGDLS, CDR2 YYNGEE. This CDR3 has 15 residues. CDR3 nucleotide sequence: TGTGCCAGCAGCGTAAGTGCAGGGACCACCTACGAGCAGTACTTC. This encodes CASSVSAGTTYEQYF.

This clonotype was observed at least ten times. The V gene is TRBV5-1, the J gene TRBJ2-1; D assignment may be TRBD1 or TRBD2 (5 bases each). Deletions cut 3 bases from V and 4 bases from J, with 14 bases between. This CDR3 has 15 residues. Germline assignment: CDR1 SGHRS and CDR2 YFSETQ. For the CDR3, the DNA is TGCGCCAGCAGCTCGTCTGGGGACGTATACAATGAGCAGTTCTTC. Residues: CASSSSGDVYNEQFF.

This clonotype was detected many times. The V and J genes are TRBV6-5 and TRBJ2-5; 9 nucleotides line up with TRBD1. The length of the CDR3 is 12 residues. CDR1 is MNHEY and CDR2 is SVGAGI in the germline V gene. J gave up 4 bases and V 10 bases, and 4 bases lay outside the gene matches. As DNA, the CDR3 is TGTGCCACCAACAGGGGGCTAGAGACCCAGTACTTC. Encoded protein: CATNRGLETQYF.

This clonotype has a count of ten or more. This rearrangement joins TRBV6-2 or TRBV6-3 to TRBJ2-1; weak D call: TRBD2 (6 bases). The CDR3 totals 13 residues. Germline loops: CDR1 MNHEY, CDR2 SVGEGT. V gave up 5 bases and J gave up 8 bases, with 13 bases separating them. The CDR3 coding sequence is TGTGCCAGCAGTCATGGGACTTTCCATGAGCAGTTCTTC. It is translated as CASSHGTFHEQFF.

This clonotype was recorded many times. The J gene is TRBJ1-5, the V gene TRBV3-1, with D uncertain. Germline V gene data show CDR1 as LGHDT and CDR2 as YNNKEL (reference sequence). The CDR3 runs to 13 residues. Trimming left V 8 bases short and J 1 base short, with 9 bases between. CDR3 in amino acids: CASSRASNQPQHF. The DNA of the CDR3 is TGTGCCAGCTCGAGGGCAAGCAATCAGCCCCAGCATTTT.